Sequencing of this TCR beta chain was carried out in a study of T cell responses to AZD1222 COVID-19 vaccine. Method: immunoSEQ multiplex PCR; TCRdb's copy keeps in-frame clones and lacks some. The sample holds 150,000 to 180,000 clones; approximately 90% are singletons and the top ten take roughly 6.9%. V lost 9 bases to trimming and J lost 6 bases, with 17 bases between them. Looked up from germline, CDR1 is LNHDA and CDR2 is SQIVND (reference sequence). The length of the CDR3 is 14 residues. This specimen consisted of peripheral blood, obtained after recovery from COVID-19. This rearrangement joins TRBV19 to TRBJ1-4, with TRBD1 as a possible D gene (5 bases). The sequence derives from an adult who had recovered from COVID-19. CDR3 nucleotide sequence: TGTGCCAGCCTCCGAGGTGGGGGGGATGAAAAACTGTTTTTT. Its protein product is CASLRGGGDEKLFF.